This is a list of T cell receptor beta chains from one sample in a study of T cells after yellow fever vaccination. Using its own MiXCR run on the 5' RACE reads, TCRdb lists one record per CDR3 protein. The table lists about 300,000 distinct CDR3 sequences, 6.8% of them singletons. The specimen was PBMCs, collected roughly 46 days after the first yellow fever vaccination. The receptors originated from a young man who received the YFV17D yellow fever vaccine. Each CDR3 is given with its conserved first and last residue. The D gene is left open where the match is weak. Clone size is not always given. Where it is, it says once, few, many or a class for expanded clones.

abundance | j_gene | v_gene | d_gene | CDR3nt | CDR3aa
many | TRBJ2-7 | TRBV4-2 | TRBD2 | TGTGCCAGCAGCCAGCTCGGGGGGAACGAGCAGTACTTC | CASSQLGGNEQYF
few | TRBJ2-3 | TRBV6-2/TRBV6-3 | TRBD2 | TGTGCCAGCAGTCTAGCGGGGGGGCCGGCAGATACGCAGTATTTT | CASSLAGGPADTQYF
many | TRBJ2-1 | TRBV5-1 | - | TGCGCCAGCAGCTTTTCCAGAAGCTCCTACAATGAGCAGTTCTTC | CASSFSRSSYNEQFF
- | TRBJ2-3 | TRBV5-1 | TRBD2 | TGCGCCAGCAGCTTGTTGGGACTAGAGGATACGCAGTATTTT | CASSLLGLEDTQYF
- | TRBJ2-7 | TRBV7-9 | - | TGTGCCAGCAGCTTGATTCCGGGGGCGGGCTACGAGCAGTACTTC | CASSLIPGAGYEQYF
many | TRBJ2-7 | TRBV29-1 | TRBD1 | TGCAGCGCCCGGGACAGGGGCGAGCAGTACTTC | CSARDRGEQYF
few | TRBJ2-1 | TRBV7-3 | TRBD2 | TGTGCCAGCGGGACTAGCATTTACGATGAGCAGTTCTTC | CASGTSIYDEQFF
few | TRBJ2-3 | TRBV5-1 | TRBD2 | TGCGCCACCTCCGGGCGGGGGGGCGTGGCAGATACGCAGTATTTT | CATSGRGGVADTQYF
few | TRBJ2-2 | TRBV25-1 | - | TGTGCCAGCAGTGAGGGGGTTCACACCGGGGAGCTGTTTTTT | CASSEGVHTGELFF
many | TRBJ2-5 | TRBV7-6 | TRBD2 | TGTGCCAGCAGCAGACGAGGGACTAGCGCTAAAGAGACCCAGTACTTC | CASSRRGTSAKETQYF
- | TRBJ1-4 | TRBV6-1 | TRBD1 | TGTGCCAGCAGAGCTGACAGGGTCGGGGAAAAACTGTTTTTT | CASRADRVGEKLFF
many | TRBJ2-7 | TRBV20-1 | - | TGCAGTGCTAGGGGGAGGCAGGCCTTCCGCTTCTCCTACGAGCAGTACTTC | CSARGRQAFRFSYEQYF
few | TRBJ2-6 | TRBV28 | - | TGTGCCAGCAGTTTTACGGTCTCTGGGGCCAACGTCCTGACTTTC | CASSFTVSGANVLTF
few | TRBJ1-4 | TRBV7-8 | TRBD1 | TGTGCCAGCAGCTTGCCCGGGACCTCAGGGGGGAGACTGTTTTTT | CASSLPGTSGGRLFF
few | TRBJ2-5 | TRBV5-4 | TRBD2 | TGTGCCGGGGGGGGTTGGCAAGAGACCCAGTACTTC | CAGGGWQETQYF
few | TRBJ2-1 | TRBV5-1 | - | TGCGCCAGCAGCTTCAGAGGGGACACATACAATGAGCAGTTCTTC | CASSFRGDTYNEQFF
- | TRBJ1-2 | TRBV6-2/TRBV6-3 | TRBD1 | TGTGCCAGCAGTTACTTCCGGGACAGGGATAAAGATGGCTACACCTTC | CASSYFRDRDKDGYTF
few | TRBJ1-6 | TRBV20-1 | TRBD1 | TGCAGTGCTCAGGGGGTCGGGGAGGCGAATTCACCCCTCCACTTT | CSAQGVGEANSPLHF
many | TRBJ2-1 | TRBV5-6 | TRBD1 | TGTGCCAGCAGCGATGGGAGGACAGGGTATGAGCAGTTCTTC | CASSDGRTGYEQFF
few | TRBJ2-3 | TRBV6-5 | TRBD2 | TGTGCCAGCAGTTACGGTTTTGCTAGCGGGTTCACAGATACGCAGTATTTT | CASSYGFASGFTDTQYF
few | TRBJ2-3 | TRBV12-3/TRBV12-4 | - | TGTGCCAGCAGTACTCGGGGGGCCACAGATACGCAGTATTTT | CASSTRGATDTQYF
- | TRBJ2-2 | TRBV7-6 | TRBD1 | TGTGCCAGCACCGGAAAGAGGGACAGCTTCGAAAGTGCCGGGGAGCTGTTTTTT | CASTGKRDSFESAGELFF
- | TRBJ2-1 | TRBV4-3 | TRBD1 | TGCGCCAGCAGCCGACAGGACAGGGGCAATGAGCAGTTCTTC | CASSRQDRGNEQFF
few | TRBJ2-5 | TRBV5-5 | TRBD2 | TGTGCCAGCAGCTTTTACGGACTAGCGGGGGTTTCCCAAGAGACCCAGTACTTC | CASSFYGLAGVSQETQYF
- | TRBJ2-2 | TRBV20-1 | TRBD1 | TGCAGTGCTAGGACGGCGGGACAGGTATTCACCGGGGAGCTGTTTTTT | CSARTAGQVFTGELFF
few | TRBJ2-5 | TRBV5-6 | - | TGTGCCAGCAGCTCTGGACGGGCCCAAGAGACCCAGTACTTC | CASSSGRAQETQYF
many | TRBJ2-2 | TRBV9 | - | TGTGCCAGCAGCGTAGGGGAAGGAGGTACCGGGGAGCTGTTTTTT | CASSVGEGGTGELFF
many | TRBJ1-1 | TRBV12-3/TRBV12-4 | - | TGTGCCAGCAGTTTGACGGTCATGAACACTGAAGCTTTCTTT | CASSLTVMNTEAFF
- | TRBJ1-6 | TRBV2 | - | TGTGCCAGCAGTGATAACAGGGTTAGGAATTCACCCCTCCACTTT | CASSDNRVRNSPLHF
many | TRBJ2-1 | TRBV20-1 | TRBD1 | TGCAGTGCTGCGCGACAGGGGCGGGATGAGCAGTTCTTC | CSAARQGRDEQFF
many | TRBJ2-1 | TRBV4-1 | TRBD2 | TGCGCCAGCAGCCAGCTACTAGCGGGGGGCAATGAGCAGTTCTTC | CASSQLLAGGNEQFF
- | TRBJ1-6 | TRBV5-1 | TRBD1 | TGCGCCAGCAGCTTGGAGGGGACAGATAATTCACCCCTCCACTTT | CASSLEGTDNSPLHF
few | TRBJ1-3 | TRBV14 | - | TGTGCCAGCAGCCAAGTACAGCTCTCTGGAAACACCATATATTTT | CASSQVQLSGNTIYF
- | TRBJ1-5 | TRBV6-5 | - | TGTGCCAGCAGTTACGGGGGGGGCAGCAATCAGCCCCAGCATTTT | CASSYGGGSNQPQHF
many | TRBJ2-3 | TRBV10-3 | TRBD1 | TGTGCCATCAGTAAAGGGACAGACCGTGAAGGGCAGTATTTT | CAISKGTDREGQYF
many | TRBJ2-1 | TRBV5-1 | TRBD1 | TGCGCCAGCAGCATATCATTGGGACAGGGTAGATACAATGAGCAGTTCTTC | CASSISLGQGRYNEQFF
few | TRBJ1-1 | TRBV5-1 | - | TGCGCCAGCAGCTTGGTTTCGGGGATGAACACTGAAGCTTTCTTT | CASSLVSGMNTEAFF
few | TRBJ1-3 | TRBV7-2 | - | TGTGCCAGCAGCTTAAAAGACGCCGGTGGTGGAAACACCATATATTTT | CASSLKDAGGGNTIYF
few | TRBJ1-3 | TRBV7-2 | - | TGTGCCAGCAGCTTCCACAGCGGTGGAAACACCATATATTTT | CASSFHSGGNTIYF
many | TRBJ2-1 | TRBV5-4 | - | TGTGCCAGCAGCTACCCCGGGACTCCTAATGAGCAGTTCTTC | CASSYPGTPNEQFF
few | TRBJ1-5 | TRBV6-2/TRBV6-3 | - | TGTGCCAGCAGTTTCGAGGTGCCCTTGGGCAATCAGCCCCAGCATTTT | CASSFEVPLGNQPQHF
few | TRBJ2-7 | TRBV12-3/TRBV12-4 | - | TGTGCCAGCAGTTTGAATCGGGAGAAAATTGGTCTTAGGGAGCAGTACTTC | CASSLNREKIGLREQYF
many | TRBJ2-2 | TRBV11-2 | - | TGTGCCAGCAGCTTATCCAGGCACACCGGGGAGCTGTTTTTT | CASSLSRHTGELFF
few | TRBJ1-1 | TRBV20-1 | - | TGCAGTGCTATCCGAGACGGGTACAACACTGAAGCTTTCTTT | CSAIRDGYNTEAFF
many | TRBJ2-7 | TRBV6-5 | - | TGTGCCAGCAGTCCCTGGACTAACGCCTACGAGCAGTACTTC | CASSPWTNAYEQYF
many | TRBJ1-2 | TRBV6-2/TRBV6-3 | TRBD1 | TGTGCCAGCAGTTACGGTGGGACAGAGGCCTTC | CASSYGGTEAF
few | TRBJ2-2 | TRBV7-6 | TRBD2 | TGTGCCAGCAGCTTAGCTGCGGGGGGAAACACCGGGGAGCTGTTTTTT | CASSLAAGGNTGELFF
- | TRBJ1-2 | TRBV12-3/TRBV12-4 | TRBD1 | TGTGCCAGCACTGGGACAGGGCACAACTATGGCTACACCTTC | CASTGTGHNYGYTF
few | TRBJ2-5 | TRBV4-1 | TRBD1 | TGCGCCAGCAGCCTATTCGGACAGGGGGCTTGGAAGACCCAGTACTTC | CASSLFGQGAWKTQYF
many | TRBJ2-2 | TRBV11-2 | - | TGTGCCAGCAGCTTAGACAGTCTGTTAAGGGGTGACGGCACCGGGGAGCTGTTTTTT | CASSLDSLLRGDGTGELFF
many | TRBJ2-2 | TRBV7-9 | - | TGTGCCGCAGATTCTGAAGCCGGCTCCGGGGAGCTGTTTTTT | CAADSEAGSGELFF
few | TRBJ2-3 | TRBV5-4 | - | TGTGCCAGCAGCACGGACAGTGCAGATACGCAGTATTTT | CASSTDSADTQYF
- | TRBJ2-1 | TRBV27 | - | TGTGCCAGCAGCCACAGGGTGGATGAGCAGTTCTTC | CASSHRVDEQFF
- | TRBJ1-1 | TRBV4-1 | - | TGCGCCAGCAGCCAAGCCAGGGGACAATCTGAAGCTTTCTTT | CASSQARGQSEAFF
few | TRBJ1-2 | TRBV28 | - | TGTGCCAGCGGGACGGGTGGCTACACCTTC | CASGTGGYTF
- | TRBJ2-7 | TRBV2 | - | TGTGCCAGCAGTGACCACAGGGAGGTCCAGTACTTC | CASSDHREVQYF
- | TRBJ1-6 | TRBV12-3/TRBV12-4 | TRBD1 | TGTGCCAGCAGTTTTCGGGGACAGTCTAATTCACCCCTCCACTTT | CASSFRGQSNSPLHF
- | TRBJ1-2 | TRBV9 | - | TGTGCCAGCAGCCTAGCCGGTGCAGGGGAGGCGGGCTACACCTTC | CASSLAGAGEAGYTF